Following are 5 T cell receptor beta chains from one sample sequenced in a study of beta chain features in type 1 diabetes. Study-wide results and caveats: TCRB CDR3 length was moderately but significantly reduced in all four CD4+ subsets of Type 1 diabetes patients.

Expressed TCRB transcripts were sequenced because the entire RNA isolate underwent reverse transcription. Repertoires were generated with immunoSEQ multiplex PCR, while TCRdb's copy carries only in-frame clones and drops some. The sample holds under 850,000 clones; around 15% are singletons and the top ten take around 0.022%. No antigens are known for them. Specimen: naive CD4+ T cells from blood. These receptors originate from a man younger than 35 with type 1 diabetes.

The V and J genes are TRBV27 and TRBJ2-5; D possibly uses TRBD1 or TRBD2 (5 bases each). In germline, CDR1 is MNHEY, CDR2 SMNVEV (reference sequence). The CDR3 runs to 15 residues. V was clipped by 5 bases and J by 2 bases, with 15 bases between them. The CDR3 sequence is CASSTRDRSQETQYF. The CDR3 bases are TGTGCCAGCAGTACGAGGGACCGCTCGCAAGAGACCCAGTACTTC.

This clone was seen a few times. J is TRBJ1-1 and V is TRBV25-1; 7 nucleotides align to TRBD1. CDR1 MGHDK and CDR2 SYGVNS come from the germline V gene. Losses at the gene ends were 5 bases for V and 2 bases for J; bases not matched to a gene: 5. The CDR3 has 14 amino acids. CDR3 sequence (DNA): TGTGCCAGCAGTAAAGGGACAGAAAACACTGAAGCTTTCTTT. It codes for CASSKGTENTEAFF. Full variable domain (missing parts from reference TRBV25-1 and TRBJ1-1): EADIYQTPRYLVIGTGKKITLECSQTMGHDKMYWYQQDPGMELHLIHYSYGVNSTEKGDLSSESTVSRIRTEHFPLTLESARPSHTSQYLCASSKGTENTEAFFGQGTRLTVV.

The chain links TRBV4-2 to TRBJ2-3; D may be TRBD2 (5 bases). Germline assignment: CDR1 LGHNA and CDR2 YNFKEQ. The CDR3 contains 15 residues. V lost 0 bases, J lost 11 bases, and 18 bases lay in between. The CDR3 is CASSQDFTGVGGQYF. DNA of the CDR3: TGTGCCAGCAGCCAAGATTTTACCGGGGTCGGTGGGCAGTATTTT.

The chain recombines TRBV25-1 with TRBJ1-6; D is perhaps TRBD1 (6 bases). Deletions cut 2 bases from V and 6 bases from J, with 20 bases between. CDR1 is MGHDK and CDR2 is SYGVNS in the germline V gene. The CDR3 is made up of 18 amino acids. As DNA, the CDR3 is TGTGCCAGCAGTGAAAGCAGCGACAGGCACTACCCTAATTCACCCCTCCACTTT. Its protein is CASSESSDRHYPNSPLHF.

V and J are TRBV10-3 and TRBJ1-4; D is possibly TRBD1 (5 bases). CDR1 ENHRY and CDR2 SYGVKD come from the germline V gene. The CDR3 loop spans 14 amino acids. V lost 0 bases, J lost 8 bases, and 10 bases lay in between. DNA of the CDR3: TGTGCCATCAGTGAGTCTACAGGCTACGAAAAACTGTTTTTT. Translation: CAISESTGYEKLFF.